A single sample is the source of the 21 T cell receptor beta chains below, sequenced in a study of CD8 T cells in Susac syndrome (dated 2019 in TCRdb). The library was made by the immunoSEQ multiplex PCR assay. RNA was extracted using the RNeasy kit, and about 0.45 to 1 ug of the RNA was reverse transcribed with random hexamers. TCRdb cleaned the public reads at Q25 with fastp, built clones with MiXCR and kept in-frame beta chains. Each entry merges the rows of one CDR3 protein and shows their most common DNA and genes. The sample includes about 100,000 distinct CDR3 sequences, with 95% observed a single time. Clones ranked in the top ten supply 0.25% to 0.35% of the sample. The sequenced sample was CD8+ T cells from PBMCs. These receptors were obtained from a human donor with Susac syndrome.

This chain links TRBV25-1 with TRBJ2-2; the D gene could be TRBD1 or TRBD2 (6 bases each). The CDR3 loop spans 14 amino acids. The germline V gene has CDR1 MGHDK and CDR2 SYGVNS. V dropped 7 bases and J dropped 3 bases, with 12 bases sitting between them. The CDR3 region is CASTWGADTGELFF. In DNA form, the CDR3 reads TGTGCCAGCACGTGGGGGGCGGACACCGGGGAGCTGTTTTTT.

This CDR3 is CSVRGRGTGELFF. DNA of the CDR3: TGCAGCGTCCGCGGGAGGGGGACCGGGGAGCTGTTTTTT. The V and J genes are TRBV29-1 and TRBJ2-2, with 9 bases lining up with TRBD2. Unmatched junction bases numbered 4, after V lost 6 bases and J lost 5 bases. Germline CDR1 is SQVTM and CDR2 is ANQGSEA. The CDR3 covers 13 residues.

V is TRBV9 and J is TRBJ2-1; possible D gene TRBD2, 5 bases. The CDR3 consists of 12 residues. Germline V gene data show CDR1 as SGDLS and CDR2 as YYNGEE. V dropped 7 bases and J dropped 0 bases, with 5 bases sitting between them. DNA for the CDR3: TGTGCCAGCGGGAGCTCCTACAATGAGCAGTTCTTC. Translating it yields CASGSSYNEQFF.

J is TRBJ2-3 and V is TRBV7-9, with 7 bases that match TRBD2. The CDR3 totals 14 residues. The germline V gene encodes CDR1 SEHNR and CDR2 FQNEAQ (reference sequence). V dropped 6 bases and J dropped 5; count of bases not matched to a gene: 8. CDR3 protein: CASRLTRTRDTQYF. CDR3 bases: TGTGCCAGCAGACTGACTAGGACTAGAGATACGCAGTATTTT.

In nucleotides, the CDR3 is TGTGCCAGCAGCCCGAGGACTAGCGGGGGGGCACCAGATACGCAGTATTTT. Amino acids: CASSPRTSGGAPDTQYF. The J gene is TRBJ2-3, the V gene TRBV11-2; 15 nucleotides align to TRBD2. Germline values: CDR1 SGHAT, CDR2 FQNNGV. The CDR3 totals 17 residues. V dropped 5 bases and J dropped 4; count of bases not matched to a gene: 7.

The V and J genes are TRBV29-1 and TRBJ2-1; 8 nucleotides line up with TRBD2. CDR1 and CDR2 from the germline V gene are SQVTM and ANQGSEA. CDR3 length: 16 amino acids. V was clipped by 0 bases and J by 4 bases; unmatched bases: 8. This CDR3 is CSVEDEAGTSYNEQFF. In DNA form, the CDR3 reads TGCAGCGTTGAAGATGAGGCCGGGACTAGTTACAATGAGCAGTTCTTC.

The J gene is TRBJ2-1, the V gene TRBV6-6, with a weak D call TRBD1 (5 bases). Germline assignment: CDR1 MNHNY and CDR2 SVGAGI (reference sequence). V lost 10 bases, J lost 6 bases, and 22 bases lay in between. This CDR3 comprises 15 residues. The CDR3 sequence is CATQWSLSDSNEQFF. The CDR3 DNA follows: TGTGCCACACAATGGTCTCTTTCAGACAGCAATGAGCAGTTCTTC.

This chain uses TRBV3-1 with TRBJ1-1; maybe TRBD1 (6 bases). CDR1 LGHDT and CDR2 YNNKEL come from the germline V gene (reference sequence). The CDR3 sequence is 14 residues long. The V and J ends lost 0 bases and 3 bases respectively, with 8 bases between them. CDR3 protein: CASSQDPGDTEAFF. In nucleotides, the CDR3 is TGTGCCAGCAGCCAAGACCCAGGGGACACTGAAGCTTTCTTT.

This chain joins TRBV10-3 and TRBJ2-7; 8 positions match TRBD1. CDR1 ENHRY and CDR2 SYGVKD come from the germline V gene. Trimming removed 2 bases from V and 3 bases from J; junction bases left unmatched: 0. The CDR3 is 13 amino acids. The chain's CDR3 is CAISEGQGYEQYF. The CDR3 nucleotides read TGTGCCATCAGTGAGGGACAGGGCTACGAGCAGTACTTC.

This rearrangement joins TRBV20-1 to TRBJ2-3; TRBD1 might be the D (6 bases). This CDR3 is built from 15 residues. In germline, CDR1 is DFQATT, CDR2 SNEGSKA (reference sequence). Trimming pared 5 bases from V and 0 bases from J, leaving 15 bases between. CDR3 sequence: CSAPSDRKSTDTQYF. In DNA, the CDR3 is TGCAGTGCTCCCTCGGACAGAAAGAGCACAGATACGCAGTATTTT.

This chain links TRBV12-3 or TRBV12-4 with TRBJ2-7, with TRBD2 identical over 10 bases. With 5 bases clipped from V and 2 bases from J, the junction kept 3 bases outside the gene matches. The CDR3 extends over 14 amino acids. The CDR3 DNA reads as TGTGCCAGCAGTCCCCTAGCGGGGGCCTACGAGCAGTACTTC. Translating it yields CASSPLAGAYEQYF.

This sequence joins TRBV4-1 and TRBJ1-2; D is perhaps TRBD1 (6 bases). CDR1 and CDR2 from the germline V gene are MGHRA and YSYEKL. This CDR3 has 15 amino acids. The V end was cut by 4 bases, the J end by 2 bases, with 14 bases between. CDR3 in amino acids: CASSPSGDRNYGYTF. As DNA, the CDR3 is TGCGCCAGCAGCCCCTCGGGCGACAGGAACTATGGCTACACCTTC.

This clonotype was recorded once. The chain joins TRBV9 to TRBJ1-5, with a weak D call TRBD1 (6 bases). CDR3 length equals 15 residues. V lost 3 bases to trimming and J lost 1 base, with 11 bases between them. The germline gives CDR1 SGDLS, CDR2 YYNGEE. The chain's CDR3 is CASSANQGSNQPQHF. CDR3 DNA sequence: TGTGCCAGCAGCGCCAATCAGGGGAGCAATCAGCCCCAGCATTTT.

The CDR3, as DNA: TGTGCCAGCTCACCGGCACCCGACTACGAGCAGTACTTC. It codes for CASSPAPDYEQYF. This chain uses TRBV18 with TRBJ2-7, with no clear D. Germline-derived CDR1 and CDR2 are KGHSH and LQKENI. V lost 3 bases and J lost 3, with 9 bases in between. The CDR3 runs 13 residues. Full variable domain (rest looked up from reference TRBV18 and TRBJ2-7): NAGVMQNPRHLVRRRGQEARLRCSPMKGHSHVYWYRQLPEEGLKFMVYLQKENIIDESGMPKERFSAEFPKEGPSILRIQQVVRGDSAAYFCASSPAPDYEQYFGPGTRLTVT.

This chain connects TRBV11-3 to TRBJ2-2; no clear D. V lost 5 bases to trimming and J lost 6 bases, with 4 bases between them. Germline CDR1 reads SGHNT; CDR2 reads YENEEA. This CDR3 contains 11 residues. CDR3 bases: TGTGCCAGCAGCAAGGCCGGGGAGCTGTTTTTT. Translated: CASSKAGELFF.

The chain has TRBV15 and TRBJ2-5; TRBD1 agrees at 11 bases. Germline trimming cut 4 bases from V and 5 bases from J; bases unmatched to any gene: 12. The CDR3 sequence is 17 residues long. Germline-derived CDR1 and CDR2 are LNHNV and YYDKDF (reference sequence). CDR3 sequence: CATSMRTGGRGEETQYF. DNA for the CDR3: TGTGCCACCAGCATGCGGACAGGGGGCCGAGGCGAGGAGACCCAGTACTTC.

CDR3 in amino acids: CSARAGTVVTEAFF. The DNA for the CDR3 is TGCAGTGCTAGAGCCGGGACAGTCGTCACTGAAGCTTTCTTT. This chain uses TRBV20-1 with TRBJ1-1, with 7 bases lining up with TRBD1. V trimming: 1 base; J trimming: 4 bases; junction bases outside the gene matches: 6. Per germline, CDR1 DFQATT and CDR2 SNEGSKA (reference sequence). CDR3 length: 14 amino acids.

This chain connects TRBV27 to TRBJ2-1, with D unclear. CDR3 size: 12 residues. Looked up from germline, CDR1 is MNHEY and CDR2 is SMNVEV (reference sequence). The V end lost 2 bases, the J end lost 5 bases, and 4 bases lay between the germline ends. The CDR3, as DNA: TGTGCCAGCAGTTTACATGACAATGAGCAGTTCTTC. Amino acid sequence: CASSLHDNEQFF.

The V and J genes are TRBV27 and TRBJ2-7, with D uncertain. This CDR3 region has 10 residues. Trimming removed 1 base from V and 5 bases from J, with 0 bases in between. Germline V gene sequence: CDR1 MNHEY, CDR2 SMNVEV (reference sequence). In DNA form, the CDR3 reads TGTGCCAGCAGTTTATACGAGCAGTACTTC. It encodes CASSLYEQYF.

This chain connects TRBV9 to TRBJ2-5; TRBD2 aligns across 7 bases. CDR3 length equals 16 residues. Unmatched junction bases numbered 11, after V lost 3 bases and J lost 3 bases. CDR1 is SGDLS, CDR2 YYNGEE, per germline. The CDR3 reads CASSALPGLSKETQYF. The CDR3 bases are TGTGCCAGCAGCGCCCTCCCGGGACTATCCAAAGAGACCCAGTACTTC.

V usage is TRBV4-1 and J usage is TRBJ2-7, with D unclear. Per germline, CDR1 MGHRA and CDR2 YSYEKL. Trimming shortened V by 1 base and J by 1 base, and 14 bases separated the two germline ends. This CDR3 is 16 amino acids long. The CDR3 is CASSQVPEALSYEQYF. The CDR3 DNA is TGCGCCAGCAGCCAAGTCCCGGAAGCCCTATCCTACGAGCAGTACTTC.